The 3 T cell receptor beta chains presented below share a single source sample, sequenced in a study of control samples from healthy donors and cancer patients. Sequencing was performed with immunoSEQ multiplex PCR; in TCRdb, only in-frame clones are kept and a portion is missing. The table lists approximately 100,000 clones, approximately 82% of them singletons. The sample was blood. Receptors were obtained from a man between 60 and 70 years old in good health.

The chain is built from TRBV5-1 and TRBJ1-3; no firm D call. V lost 2 bases and J 0 bases, leaving 12 bases between the germline ends. Per germline, CDR1 SGHRS and CDR2 YFSETQ. The CDR3 sequence is 16 residues long. CDR3 DNA sequence: TGCGCCAGCAGCTTTGCTCCAAGGAACTCTGGAAACACCATATATTTT. It specifies CASSFAPRNSGNTIYF.

The chain carries TRBV7-9 and TRBJ2-2; D uncertain. Germline lookup yields CDR1 SEHNR and CDR2 FQNEAQ (reference sequence). Trimming took 6 bases from V and 4 from J, leaving 3 bases between them. The CDR3 is made up of 11 amino acids. This CDR3 is CASRTTGELFF. CDR3 coding DNA: TGTGCCAGCAGAACCACCGGGGAGCTGTTTTTT.

This clone was picked up a small number of times. This sequence joins TRBV6-1 and TRBJ1-1, with D maybe TRBD1 (5 bases). Looked up from germline, CDR1 is MNHNS and CDR2 is SASEGT. V lost 1 base to trimming and J lost 5 bases, with 14 bases between them. The CDR3 sequence is 15 residues long. In DNA form, the CDR3 reads TGTGCCAGCAGTGAAGTTGGGGGGGTTGTAACTGAAGCTTTCTTT. The encoded protein is CASSEVGGVVTEAFF.